This record looks at one T cell receptor beta chain sequence and its context. Germline-derived CDR1 and CDR2 are SGHTA and FQGNSA. J was trimmed by 3 bases and V by 5 bases; bases with no gene match: 8. The CDR3 contains 15 residues. The entry originates in a study of blood T cell repertoires in COVID-19. Study summary: The samples span acute and convalescent COVID-19 from the United States, Italy and Spain.

Authors' data handling: Reference gene primer amplification in the assay estimated nucleated cell counts. The table came from immunoSEQ multiplex PCR; TCRdb's copy has only in-frame clones and leaves some out. That table is the source of V, J and clone size, and D and trimming were worked out from the DNA. The table includes nearly 50,000 clones, about nine tenths detected once. Patients in Seattle were enrolled during active infection, then followed longitudinally. The chain couples TRBV7-2 to TRBJ2-7, with 9 bases aligning to TRBD1. Source material: peripheral blood. The origin of this receptor is a woman of 80 years or more with COVID-19, enrolled during active disease. CDR3 protein: CASSLGTGKGYEQYF. The CDR3 nucleotides are TGTGCCAGCAGCCTAGGGACAGGGAAGGGCTACGAGCAGTACTTC.